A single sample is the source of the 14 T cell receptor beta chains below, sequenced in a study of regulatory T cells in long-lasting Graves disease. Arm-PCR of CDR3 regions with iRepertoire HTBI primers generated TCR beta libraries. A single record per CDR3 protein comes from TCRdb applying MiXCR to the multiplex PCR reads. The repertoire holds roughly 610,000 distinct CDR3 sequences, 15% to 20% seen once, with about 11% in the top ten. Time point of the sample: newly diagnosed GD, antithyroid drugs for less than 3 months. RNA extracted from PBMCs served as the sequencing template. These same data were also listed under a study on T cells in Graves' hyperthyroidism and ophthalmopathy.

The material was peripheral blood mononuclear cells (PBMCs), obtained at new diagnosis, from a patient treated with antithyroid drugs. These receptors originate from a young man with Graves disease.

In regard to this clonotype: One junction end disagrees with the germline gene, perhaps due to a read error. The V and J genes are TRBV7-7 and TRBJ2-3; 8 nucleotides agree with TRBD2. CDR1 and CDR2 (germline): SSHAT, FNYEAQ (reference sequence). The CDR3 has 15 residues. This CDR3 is CASSSGLGVTDTQYF. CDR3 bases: TGTGCTAGCAGCTCGGGACTAGGGGTAACAGATACGCAGTATTTT.

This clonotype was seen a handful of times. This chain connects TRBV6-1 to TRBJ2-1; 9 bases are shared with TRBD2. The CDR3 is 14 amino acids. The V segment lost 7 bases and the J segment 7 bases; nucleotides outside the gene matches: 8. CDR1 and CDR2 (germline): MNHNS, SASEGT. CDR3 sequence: CASKLAGVYNEQFF. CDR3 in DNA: TGTGCCAGCAAATTAGCGGGAGTGTATAATGAGCAGTTCTTC.

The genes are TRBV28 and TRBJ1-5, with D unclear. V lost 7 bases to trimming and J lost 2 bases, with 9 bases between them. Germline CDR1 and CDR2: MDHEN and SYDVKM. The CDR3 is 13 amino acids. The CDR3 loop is CASIGDGNQPQHF. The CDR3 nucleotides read TGTGCCAGCATTGGCGACGGCAATCAGCCCCAGCATTTT.

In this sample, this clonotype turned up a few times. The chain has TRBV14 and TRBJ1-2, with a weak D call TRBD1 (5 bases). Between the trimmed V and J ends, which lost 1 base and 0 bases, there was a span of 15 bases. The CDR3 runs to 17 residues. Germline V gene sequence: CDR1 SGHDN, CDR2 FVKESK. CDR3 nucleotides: TGTGCCAGCAGCCAAGGCGCAAGAGGGGTCCCTAACTATGGCTACACCTTC. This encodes CASSQGARGVPNYGYTF.

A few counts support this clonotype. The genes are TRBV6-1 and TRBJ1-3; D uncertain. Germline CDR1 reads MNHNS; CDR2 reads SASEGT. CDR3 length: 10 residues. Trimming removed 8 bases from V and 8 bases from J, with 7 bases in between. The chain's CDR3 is CASSRDTIYF. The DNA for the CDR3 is TGTGCCAGCTCACGAGACACCATATATTTT.

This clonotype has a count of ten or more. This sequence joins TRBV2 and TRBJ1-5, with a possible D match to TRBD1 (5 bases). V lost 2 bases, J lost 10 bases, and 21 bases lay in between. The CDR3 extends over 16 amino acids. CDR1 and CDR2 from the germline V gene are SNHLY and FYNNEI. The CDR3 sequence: CASSESVTALVHPQHF. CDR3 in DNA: TGTGCCAGCAGTGAATCGGTGACAGCTCTCGTACACCCCCAGCATTTT.

This CDR3 is CSARTTGTGTQYF. CDR3 sequence (DNA): TGCAGTGCTAGAACGACAGGGACCGGGACCCAGTACTTC. V gene TRBV20-1 combines with J gene TRBJ2-5; 7 nucleotides match TRBD1. Trimming took 2 bases from V and 7 from J; bases not matched to a gene: 7. There are 13 residues in the CDR3. CDR1 is DFQATT and CDR2 is SNEGSKA in the germline V gene (reference sequence).

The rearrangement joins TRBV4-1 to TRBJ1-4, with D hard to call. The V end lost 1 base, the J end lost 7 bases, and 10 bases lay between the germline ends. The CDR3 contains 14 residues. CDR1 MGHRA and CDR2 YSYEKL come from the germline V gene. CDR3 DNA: TGCGCCAGCAGCCAAGTTCTAGGCACTGAAAAACTGTTTTTT. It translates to CASSQVLGTEKLFF.

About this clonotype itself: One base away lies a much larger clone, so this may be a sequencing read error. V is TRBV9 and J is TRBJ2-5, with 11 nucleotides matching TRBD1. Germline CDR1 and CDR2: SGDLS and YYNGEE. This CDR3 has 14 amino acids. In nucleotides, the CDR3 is TGTGCCAGCAGCGTGGGACAGGGGGAGGAGACCCGGTACTTC. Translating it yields CASSVGQGEETRYF.

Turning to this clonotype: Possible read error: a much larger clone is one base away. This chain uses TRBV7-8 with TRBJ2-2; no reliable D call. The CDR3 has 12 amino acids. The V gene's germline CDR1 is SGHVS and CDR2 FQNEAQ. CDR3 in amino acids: CANSPYTGELFF. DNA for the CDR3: TGTGCCAACAGCCCTTACACCGGGGAGCTGTTTTTT.

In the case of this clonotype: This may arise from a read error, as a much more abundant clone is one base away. DNA of the CDR3: TGTGCCAGCAGTTTTGTCAGGTCGGAGCAGCAGTACTTC. It translates to CASSFVRSEQQYF. The chain recombines TRBV27 with TRBJ2-7; D call uncertain. Germline assignment: CDR1 MNHEY and CDR2 SMNVEV (reference sequence). The length of the CDR3 is 13 residues. V shed 3 bases and J shed 8 bases, with 14 bases lying between them.

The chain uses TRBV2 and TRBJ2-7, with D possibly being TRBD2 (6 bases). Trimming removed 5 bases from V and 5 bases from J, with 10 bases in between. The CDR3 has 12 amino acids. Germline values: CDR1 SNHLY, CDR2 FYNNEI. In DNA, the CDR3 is TGTGCCAGCAGTAGGGACTGGGACGAGCAGTACTTC. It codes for CASSRDWDEQYF. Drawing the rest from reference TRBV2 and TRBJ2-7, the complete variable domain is EPEVTQTPSHQVTQMGQEVILRCVPISNHLYFYWYRQILGQKVEFLVSFYNNEISEKSEIFDDQFSVERPDGSNFTLKIRSTKLEDSAMYFCASSRDWDEQYFGPGTRLTVT.

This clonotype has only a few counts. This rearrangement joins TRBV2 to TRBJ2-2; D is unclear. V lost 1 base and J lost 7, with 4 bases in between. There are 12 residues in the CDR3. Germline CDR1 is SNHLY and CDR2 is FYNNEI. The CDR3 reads CASSEGIGELFF. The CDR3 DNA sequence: TGTGCCAGCAGTGAAGGGATCGGGGAGCTGTTTTTT.

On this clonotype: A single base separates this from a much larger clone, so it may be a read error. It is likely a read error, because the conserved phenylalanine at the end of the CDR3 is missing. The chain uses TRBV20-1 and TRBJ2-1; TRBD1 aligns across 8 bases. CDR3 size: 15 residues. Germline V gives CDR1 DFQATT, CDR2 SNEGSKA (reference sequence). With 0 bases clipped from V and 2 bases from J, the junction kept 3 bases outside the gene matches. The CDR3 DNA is TGCAGTGCTAGAGACAGGGGGCGGACCTACAATGAGCAGTTCTGC. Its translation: CSARDRGRTYNEQFC.